This T cell receptor beta chain is drawn from a study of cytomegalovirus exposure and HLA in healthy donors. Study-wide results and limits: Presence/absence analyses treated sequencing depth as roughly uniform across donors.

Germline CDR1 SGHDT, CDR2 YYEEEE. CDR3 length: 15 amino acids. With 2 bases clipped from V and 4 bases from J, the junction kept 1 base outside the gene matches. Primers included in the PCR were 60 Vbeta and 13 Jbeta primers. Sequenced by immunoSEQ multiplex PCR; TCRdb stores in-frame clones only, minus some. The sample holds 220,000 or so clones; roughly 75% are singletons and the top ten take approximately 1.9%. In the case of this clone: Its antigen is still unknown.

V and J are TRBV5-6 and TRBJ2-1; TRBD2 agrees at 12 bases. This sequence originates from a woman in her twenties or thirties in good health and CMV-seronegative. Specimen: PBMCs. Written as DNA, the CDR3 is TGTGCCAGCAGCTTAGGACTAGCGGGGTACAATGAGCAGTTCTTC. Amino acid sequence: CASSLGLAGYNEQFF. Full variable domain (remainder filled in from reference TRBV5-6 and TRBJ2-1): DAGVTQSPTHLIKTRGQQVTLRCSPKSGHDTVSWYQQALGQGPQFIFQYYEEEERQRGNFPDRFSGHQFPNYSSELNVNALLLGDSALYLCASSLGLAGYNEQFFGPGTRLTVL.